This entry concerns a single T cell receptor beta chain. This sample stems from a study of blood T cell repertoires in COVID-19. For the study at large: Italy, Spain and the United States were the sources of the convalescent and acute COVID-19 samples. T cells, B-cell-depleted T cells, or PBMCs supplied cDNA or gDNA.

The protocol was immunoSEQ multiplex PCR, while the TCRdb copy is restricted to in-frame clones and leaves out a portion. Here the sample spans 200,000 to 250,000 clones, around 90% being singletons. CDR1 is SGHTA, CDR2 FQGTGA, per germline. V gave up 4 bases and J gave up 4 bases; unmatched junction bases: 3. There are 13 residues in the CDR3. The receptor's source is an older man with acute or convalescent COVID-19. The specimen was peripheral blood. The chain carries TRBV7-3 and TRBJ1-1; 7 positions match TRBD1. The CDR3: CASSSTGFTEAFF. The DNA of the CDR3 is TGTGCCAGCAGCTCGACAGGGTTCACTGAAGCTTTCTTT. The full variable domain, in which reference TRBV7-3 and TRBJ1-1 provide the parts outside the CDR3, is GAGVSQTPSNKVTEKGKYVELRCDPISGHTALYWYRQSLGQGPEFLIYFQGTGAADDSGLPNDRFFAVRPEGSVSTLKIQRTERGDSAVYLCASSSTGFTEAFFGQGTRLTVV.